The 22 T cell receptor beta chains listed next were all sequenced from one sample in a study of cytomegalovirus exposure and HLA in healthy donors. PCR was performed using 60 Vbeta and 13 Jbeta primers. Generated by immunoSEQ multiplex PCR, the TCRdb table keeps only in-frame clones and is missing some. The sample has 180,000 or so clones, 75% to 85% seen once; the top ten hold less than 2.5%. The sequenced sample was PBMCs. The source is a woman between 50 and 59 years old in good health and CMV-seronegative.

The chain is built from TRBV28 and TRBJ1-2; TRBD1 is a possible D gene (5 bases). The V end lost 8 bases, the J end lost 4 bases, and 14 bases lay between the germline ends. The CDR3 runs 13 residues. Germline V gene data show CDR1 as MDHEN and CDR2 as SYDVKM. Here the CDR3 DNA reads TGTGCCAGCGAAGTCTCGACAGCCTATGGCTACACCTTC. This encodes CASEVSTAYGYTF.

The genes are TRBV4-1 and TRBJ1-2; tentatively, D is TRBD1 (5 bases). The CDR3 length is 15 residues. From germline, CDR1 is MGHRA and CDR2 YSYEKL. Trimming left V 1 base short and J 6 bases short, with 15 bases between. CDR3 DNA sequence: TGCGCCAGCAGCCAAGTCTTTGCAGGGTTGAATGGCTACACCTTC. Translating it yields CASSQVFAGLNGYTF.

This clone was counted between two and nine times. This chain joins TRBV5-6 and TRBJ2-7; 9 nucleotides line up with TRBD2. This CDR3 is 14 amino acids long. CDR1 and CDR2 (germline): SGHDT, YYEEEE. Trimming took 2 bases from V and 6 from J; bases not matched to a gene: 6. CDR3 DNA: TGTGCCAGCAGCTTCGGACTAGCGAGCGGCGAGCAGTACTTC. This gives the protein CASSFGLASGEQYF.

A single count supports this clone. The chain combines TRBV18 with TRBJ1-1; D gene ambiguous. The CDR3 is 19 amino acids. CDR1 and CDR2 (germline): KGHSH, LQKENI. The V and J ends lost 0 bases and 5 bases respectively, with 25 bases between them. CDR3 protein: CASSPPGAESGPRRTEAFF. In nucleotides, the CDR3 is TGTGCCAGCTCACCACCAGGCGCCGAGTCTGGTCCGAGGCGAACTGAAGCTTTCTTT. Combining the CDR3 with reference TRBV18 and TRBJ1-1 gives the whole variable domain NAGVMQNPRHLVRRRGQEARLRCSPMKGHSHVYWYRQLPEEGLKFMVYLQKENIIDESGMPKERFSAEFPKEGPSILRIQQVVRGDSAAYFCASSPPGAESGPRRTEAFFGQGTRLTVV.

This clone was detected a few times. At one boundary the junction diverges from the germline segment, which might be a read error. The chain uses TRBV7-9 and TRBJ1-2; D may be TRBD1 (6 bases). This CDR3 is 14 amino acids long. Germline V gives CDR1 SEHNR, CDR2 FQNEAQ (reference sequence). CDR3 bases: TGTTCCAGCAGCCCCCAACAGGGTAACTATGGCTACACCTTC. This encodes CSSSPQQGNYGYTF.

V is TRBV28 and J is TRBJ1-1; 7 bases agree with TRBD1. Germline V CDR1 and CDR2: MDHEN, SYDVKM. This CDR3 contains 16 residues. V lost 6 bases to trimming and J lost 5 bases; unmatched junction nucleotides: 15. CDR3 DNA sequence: TGTGCCAGCAGCCCTCCTACAGGGGTCACGGGGACTGAAGCTTTCTTT. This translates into CASSPPTGVTGTEAFF.

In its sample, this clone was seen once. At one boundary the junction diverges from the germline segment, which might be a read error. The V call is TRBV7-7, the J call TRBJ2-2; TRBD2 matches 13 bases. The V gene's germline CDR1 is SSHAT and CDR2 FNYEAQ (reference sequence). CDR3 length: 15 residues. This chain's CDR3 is CASSSTSGRAGELFF. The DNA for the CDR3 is TGTGCTAGCAGCTCAACTAGCGGGAGGGCCGGGGAGCTGTTTTTT.

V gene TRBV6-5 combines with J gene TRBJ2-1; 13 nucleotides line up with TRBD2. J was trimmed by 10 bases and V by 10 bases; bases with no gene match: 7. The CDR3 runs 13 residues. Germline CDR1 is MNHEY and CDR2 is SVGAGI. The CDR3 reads CATGLAGVGEQFF. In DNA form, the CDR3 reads TGTGCCACCGGACTAGCGGGAGTGGGGGAGCAGTTCTTC.

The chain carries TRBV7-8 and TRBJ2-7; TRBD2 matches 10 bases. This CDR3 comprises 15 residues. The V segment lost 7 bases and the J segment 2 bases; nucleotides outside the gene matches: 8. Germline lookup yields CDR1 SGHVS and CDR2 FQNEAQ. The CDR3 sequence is CASTRTSGTPYEQYF. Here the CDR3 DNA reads TGTGCCAGCACCCGGACTAGCGGCACTCCCTACGAGCAGTACTTC.

The CDR3 protein is CASSLLAGAYNEQFF. DNA of the CDR3: TGCGCCAGCAGCTTGTTAGCGGGGGCCTACAATGAGCAGTTCTTC. The chain employs TRBV5-1 and TRBJ2-1, with 9 bases matching TRBD2. The CDR3 is 15 residues long. The J segment lost 2 bases and the V segment lost 1 base, leaving 1 base of the junction unmatched. Germline assignment: CDR1 SGHRS and CDR2 YFSETQ. Filled out from reference TRBV5-1 and TRBJ2-1, the complete variable domain reads KAGVTQTPRYLIKTRGQQVTLSCSPISGHRSVSWYQQTPGQGLQFLFEYFSETQRNKGNFPGRFSGRQFSNSRSEMNVSTLELGDSALYLCASSLLAGAYNEQFFGPGTRLTVL.

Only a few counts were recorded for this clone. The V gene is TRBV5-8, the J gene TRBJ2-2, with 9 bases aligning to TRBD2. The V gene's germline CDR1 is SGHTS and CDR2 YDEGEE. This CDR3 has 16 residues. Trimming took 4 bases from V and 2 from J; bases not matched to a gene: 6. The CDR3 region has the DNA TGTGCCAGCAGCCCGTGGGGGACTAGCAACACCGGGGAGCTGTTTTTT. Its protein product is CASSPWGTSNTGELFF.

CDR3 DNA sequence: TGCAGCGTGCGACAGGGCTCCTACAATGAGCAGTTCTTC. It codes for CSVRQGSYNEQFF. The chain is built from TRBV29-1 and TRBJ2-1; 7 bases match TRBD1. Per the germline V gene, CDR1 is SQVTM and CDR2 is ANQGSEA. The junction had 2 bases not matched to a gene; V was cut back by 6 bases and J by 0 bases. The CDR3 has 13 residues.

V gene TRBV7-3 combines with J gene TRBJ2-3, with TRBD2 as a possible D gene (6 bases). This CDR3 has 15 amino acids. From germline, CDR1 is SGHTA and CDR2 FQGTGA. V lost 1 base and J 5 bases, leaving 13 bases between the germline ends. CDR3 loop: CASSLSGLRGDTQYF. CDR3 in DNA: TGTGCCAGCAGCTTAAGCGGGTTGCGGGGAGATACGCAGTATTTT.

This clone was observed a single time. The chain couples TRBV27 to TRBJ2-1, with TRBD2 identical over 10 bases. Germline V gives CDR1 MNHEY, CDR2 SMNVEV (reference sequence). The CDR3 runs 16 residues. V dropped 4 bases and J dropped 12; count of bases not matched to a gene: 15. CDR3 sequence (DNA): TGTGCCAGCAGTTCACTGACTGGGCTAGCGGGAGTTCCGCAGTTCTTC. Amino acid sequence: CASSSLTGLAGVPQFF.

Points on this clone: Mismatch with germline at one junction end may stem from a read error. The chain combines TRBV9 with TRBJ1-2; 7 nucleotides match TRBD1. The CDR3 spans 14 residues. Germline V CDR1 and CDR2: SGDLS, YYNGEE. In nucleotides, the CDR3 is TGTGCCAGCAGCGTAGGGTCACAGGGGTTGGATAACGCCTTC. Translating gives CASSVGSQGLDNAF.

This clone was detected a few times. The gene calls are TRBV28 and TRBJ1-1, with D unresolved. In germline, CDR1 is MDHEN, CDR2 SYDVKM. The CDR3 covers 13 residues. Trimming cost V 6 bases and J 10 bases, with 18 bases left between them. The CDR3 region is CASSPDGVFIAFF. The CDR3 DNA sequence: TGTGCCAGCAGCCCGGACGGGGTGTTTATAGCTTTCTTT.

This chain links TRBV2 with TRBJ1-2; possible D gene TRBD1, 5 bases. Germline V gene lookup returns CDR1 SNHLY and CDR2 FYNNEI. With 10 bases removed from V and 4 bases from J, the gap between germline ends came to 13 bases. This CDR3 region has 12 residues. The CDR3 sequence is CATQGPLYGYTF. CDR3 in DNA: TGTGCCACCCAGGGTCCCCTCTATGGCTACACCTTC.

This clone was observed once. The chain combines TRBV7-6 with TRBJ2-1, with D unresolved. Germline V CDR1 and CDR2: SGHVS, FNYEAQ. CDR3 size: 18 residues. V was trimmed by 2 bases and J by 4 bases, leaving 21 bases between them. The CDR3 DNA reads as TGTGCCAGCAGCTTAAGAAATGGAGATTCAGTAGGTTACAATGAGCAGTTCTTC. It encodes CASSLRNGDSVGYNEQFF.

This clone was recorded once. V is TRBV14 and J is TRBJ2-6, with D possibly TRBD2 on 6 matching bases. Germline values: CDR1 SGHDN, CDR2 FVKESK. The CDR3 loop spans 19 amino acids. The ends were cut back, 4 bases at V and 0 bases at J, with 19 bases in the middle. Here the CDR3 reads CASSRRAGLGYSGANVLTF. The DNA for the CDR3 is TGTGCCAGCAGCCGGCGGGCGGGGCTCGGTTACTCTGGGGCCAACGTCCTGACTTTC.

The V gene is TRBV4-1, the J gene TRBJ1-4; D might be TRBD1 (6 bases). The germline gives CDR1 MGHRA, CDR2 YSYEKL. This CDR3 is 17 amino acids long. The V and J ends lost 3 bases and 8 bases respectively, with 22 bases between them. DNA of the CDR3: TGCGCCAGCAGCCAGGAGGGGGAGGGGGGAGTGAGCGAAAAACTGTTTTTT. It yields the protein CASSQEGEGGVSEKLFF.

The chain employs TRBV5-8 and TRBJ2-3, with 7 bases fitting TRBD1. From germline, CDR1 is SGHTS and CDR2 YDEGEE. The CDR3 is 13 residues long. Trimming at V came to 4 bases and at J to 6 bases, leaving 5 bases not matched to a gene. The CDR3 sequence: CASSPGTADTQYF. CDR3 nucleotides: TGTGCCAGCAGCCCAGGGACAGCCGATACGCAGTATTTT.

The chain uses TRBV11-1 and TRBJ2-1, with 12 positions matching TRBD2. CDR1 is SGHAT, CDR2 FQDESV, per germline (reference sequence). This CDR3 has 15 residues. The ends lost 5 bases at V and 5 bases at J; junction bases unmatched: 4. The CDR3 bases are TGTGCCAGCAGCCCGACTAGCGGGAGTCACAATGAGCAGTTCTTC. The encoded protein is CASSPTSGSHNEQFF.